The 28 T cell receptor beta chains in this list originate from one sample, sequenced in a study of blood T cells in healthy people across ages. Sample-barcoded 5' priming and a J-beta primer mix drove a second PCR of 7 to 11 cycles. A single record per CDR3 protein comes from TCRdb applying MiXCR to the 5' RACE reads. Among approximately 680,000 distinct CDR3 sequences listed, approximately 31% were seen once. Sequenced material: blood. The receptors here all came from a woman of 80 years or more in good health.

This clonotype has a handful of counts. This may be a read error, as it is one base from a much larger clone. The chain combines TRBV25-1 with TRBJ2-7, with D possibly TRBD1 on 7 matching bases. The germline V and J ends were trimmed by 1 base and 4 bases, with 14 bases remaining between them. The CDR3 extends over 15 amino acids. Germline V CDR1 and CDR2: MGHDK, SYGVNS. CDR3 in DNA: TGTGCCAGCAGTGAATGCCGGTCAGGGGGGTACGAGCAGTACTTC. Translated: CASSECRSGGYEQYF.

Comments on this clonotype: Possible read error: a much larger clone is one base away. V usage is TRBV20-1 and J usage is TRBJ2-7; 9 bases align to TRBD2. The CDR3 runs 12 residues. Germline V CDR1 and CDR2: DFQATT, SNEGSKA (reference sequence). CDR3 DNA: TGCGGTGCGCGAACTAGCGGGTACGAGCAGTACTTC. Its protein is CGARTSGYEQYF.

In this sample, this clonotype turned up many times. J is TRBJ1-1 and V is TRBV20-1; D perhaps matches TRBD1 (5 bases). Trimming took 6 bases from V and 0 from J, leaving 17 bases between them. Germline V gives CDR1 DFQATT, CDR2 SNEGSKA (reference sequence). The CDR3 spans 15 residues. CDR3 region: CSATVQGRMNTEAFF. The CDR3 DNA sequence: TGCAGTGCCACCGTTCAGGGAAGGATGAACACTGAAGCTTTCTTT.

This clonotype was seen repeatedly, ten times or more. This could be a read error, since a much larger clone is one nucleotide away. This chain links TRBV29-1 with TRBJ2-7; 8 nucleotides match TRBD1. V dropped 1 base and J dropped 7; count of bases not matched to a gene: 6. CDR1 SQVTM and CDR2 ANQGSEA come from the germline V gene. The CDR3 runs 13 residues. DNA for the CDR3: TGCAGCGTTGAAGCGAACAGGGGGACTGAGCAGTACTTC. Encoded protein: CSVEANRGTEQYF.

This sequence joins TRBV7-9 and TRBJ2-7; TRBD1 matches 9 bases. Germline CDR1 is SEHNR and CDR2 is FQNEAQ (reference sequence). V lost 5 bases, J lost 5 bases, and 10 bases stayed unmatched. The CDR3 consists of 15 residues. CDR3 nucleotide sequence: TGTGCCAGCAGCCCGGGACAGGGACTCCTAAACGAGCAGTACTTC. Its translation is CASSPGQGLLNEQYF.

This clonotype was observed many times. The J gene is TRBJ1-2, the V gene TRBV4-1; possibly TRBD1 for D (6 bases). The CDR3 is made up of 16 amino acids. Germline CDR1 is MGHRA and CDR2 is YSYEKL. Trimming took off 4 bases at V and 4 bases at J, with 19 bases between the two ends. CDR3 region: CASSPGGQPGAYGYTF. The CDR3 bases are TGCGCCAGCAGCCCCGGAGGACAGCCGGGCGCCTATGGCTACACCTTC.

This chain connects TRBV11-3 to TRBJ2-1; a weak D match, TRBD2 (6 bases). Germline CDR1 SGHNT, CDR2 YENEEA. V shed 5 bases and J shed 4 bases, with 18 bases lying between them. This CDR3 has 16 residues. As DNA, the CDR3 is TGTGCCAGCAGCCGGCAATGGGCGGGATCATACAATGAGCAGTTCTTC. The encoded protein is CASSRQWAGSYNEQFF.

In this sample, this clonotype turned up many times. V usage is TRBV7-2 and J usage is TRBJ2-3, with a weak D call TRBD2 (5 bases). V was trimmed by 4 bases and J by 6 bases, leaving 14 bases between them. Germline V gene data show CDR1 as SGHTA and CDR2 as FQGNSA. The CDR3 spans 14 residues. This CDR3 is CASSSEGLSDTQYF. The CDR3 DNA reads TGTGCCAGCAGCTCCGAGGGCCTAAGCGATACGCAGTATTTT.

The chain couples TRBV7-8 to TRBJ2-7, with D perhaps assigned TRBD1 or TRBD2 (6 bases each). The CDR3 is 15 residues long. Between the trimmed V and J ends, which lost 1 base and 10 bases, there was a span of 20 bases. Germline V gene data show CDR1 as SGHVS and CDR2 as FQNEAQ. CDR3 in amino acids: CASSLVGGQGIEQYF. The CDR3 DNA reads TGTGCCAGCAGCTTAGTGGGGGGCCAGGGAATCGAACAGTACTTC.

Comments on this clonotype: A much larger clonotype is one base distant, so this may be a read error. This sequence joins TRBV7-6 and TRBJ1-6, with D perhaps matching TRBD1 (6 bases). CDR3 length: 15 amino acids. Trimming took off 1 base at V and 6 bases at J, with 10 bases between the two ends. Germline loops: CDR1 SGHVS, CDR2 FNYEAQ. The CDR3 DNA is TGTGCCAGCAGCTTAGGGACAGAGGTTAATTCACCCCTCCACTTT. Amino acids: CASSLGTEVNSPLHF.

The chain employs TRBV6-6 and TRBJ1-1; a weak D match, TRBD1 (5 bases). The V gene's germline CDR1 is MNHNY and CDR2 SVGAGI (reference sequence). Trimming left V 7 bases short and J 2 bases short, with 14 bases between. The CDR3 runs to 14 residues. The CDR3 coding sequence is TGTGCCAGCATGCCGGGGGTACTCAACACTGAAGCTTTCTTT. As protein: CASMPGVLNTEAFF.

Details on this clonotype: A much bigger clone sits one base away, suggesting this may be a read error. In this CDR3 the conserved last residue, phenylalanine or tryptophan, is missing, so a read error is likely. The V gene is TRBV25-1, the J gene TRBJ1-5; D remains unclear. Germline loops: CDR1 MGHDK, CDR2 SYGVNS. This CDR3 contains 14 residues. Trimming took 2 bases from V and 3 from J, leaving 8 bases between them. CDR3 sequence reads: CASSESGYNQPQHC. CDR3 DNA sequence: TGTGCCAGCAGTGAAAGTGGTTACAATCAGCCCCAGCATTGT.

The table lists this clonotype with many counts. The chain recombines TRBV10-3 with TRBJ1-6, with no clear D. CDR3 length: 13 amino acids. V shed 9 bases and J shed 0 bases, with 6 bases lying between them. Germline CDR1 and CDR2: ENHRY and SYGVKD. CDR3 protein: CAIASSYNSPLHF. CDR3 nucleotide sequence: TGTGCCATTGCGAGCTCCTATAATTCACCCCTCCACTTT.

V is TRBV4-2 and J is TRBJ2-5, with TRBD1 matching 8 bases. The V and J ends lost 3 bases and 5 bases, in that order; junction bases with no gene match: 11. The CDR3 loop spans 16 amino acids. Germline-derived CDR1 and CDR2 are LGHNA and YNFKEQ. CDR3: CASSQTRTGNRETQYF. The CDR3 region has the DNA TGTGCCAGCAGCCAGACGAGGACAGGGAATAGGGAGACCCAGTACTTC.

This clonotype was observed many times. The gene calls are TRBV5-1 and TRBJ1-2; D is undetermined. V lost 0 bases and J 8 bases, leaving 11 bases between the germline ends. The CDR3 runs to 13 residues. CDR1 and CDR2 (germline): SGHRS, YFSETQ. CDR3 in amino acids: CASSLEGREGYTF. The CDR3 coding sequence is TGCGCCAGCAGCTTGGAAGGGAGGGAGGGCTACACCTTC.

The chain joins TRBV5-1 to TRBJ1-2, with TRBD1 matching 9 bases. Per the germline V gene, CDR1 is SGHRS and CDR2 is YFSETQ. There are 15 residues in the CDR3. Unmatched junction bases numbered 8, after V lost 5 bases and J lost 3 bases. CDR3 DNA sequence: TGCGCCAGCAGATTCGGGACAGGGAAGGACTATGGCTACACCTTC. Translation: CASRFGTGKDYGYTF.

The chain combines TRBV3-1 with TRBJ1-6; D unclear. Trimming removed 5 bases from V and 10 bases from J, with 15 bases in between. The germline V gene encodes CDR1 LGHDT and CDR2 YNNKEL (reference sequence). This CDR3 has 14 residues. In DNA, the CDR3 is TGTGCCAGCAGCTACGGGAGGGTGGGCTCACCCCTCCACTTT. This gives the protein CASSYGRVGSPLHF.

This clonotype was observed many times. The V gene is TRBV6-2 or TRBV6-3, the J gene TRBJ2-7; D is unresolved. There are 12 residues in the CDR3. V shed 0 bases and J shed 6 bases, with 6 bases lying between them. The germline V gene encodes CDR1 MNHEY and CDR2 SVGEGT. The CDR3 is CASSYSTGEQYF. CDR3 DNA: TGTGCCAGCAGTTACTCGACGGGCGAGCAGTACTTC.

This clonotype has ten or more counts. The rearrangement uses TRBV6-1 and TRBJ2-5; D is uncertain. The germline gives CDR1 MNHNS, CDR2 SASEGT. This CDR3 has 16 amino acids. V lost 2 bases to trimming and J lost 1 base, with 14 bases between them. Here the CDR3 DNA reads TGTGCCAGCAGTGAAATTCGAAGGGCAGGCCAAGAGACCCAGTACTTC. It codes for CASSEIRRAGQETQYF.

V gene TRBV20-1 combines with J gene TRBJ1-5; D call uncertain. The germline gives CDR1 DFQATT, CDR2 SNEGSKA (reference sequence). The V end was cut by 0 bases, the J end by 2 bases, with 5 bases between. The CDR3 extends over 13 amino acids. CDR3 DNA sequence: TGCAGTGCTAGAGAGACCGGCAATCAGCCCCAGCATTTT. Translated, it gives CSARETGNQPQHF.

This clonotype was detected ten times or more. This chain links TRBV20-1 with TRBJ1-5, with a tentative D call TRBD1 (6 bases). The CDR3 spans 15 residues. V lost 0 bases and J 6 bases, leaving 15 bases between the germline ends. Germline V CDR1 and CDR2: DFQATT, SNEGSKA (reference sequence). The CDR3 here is CSAREPGHYAQPQHF. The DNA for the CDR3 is TGCAGTGCTAGAGAACCGGGACATTATGCTCAGCCCCAGCATTTT.

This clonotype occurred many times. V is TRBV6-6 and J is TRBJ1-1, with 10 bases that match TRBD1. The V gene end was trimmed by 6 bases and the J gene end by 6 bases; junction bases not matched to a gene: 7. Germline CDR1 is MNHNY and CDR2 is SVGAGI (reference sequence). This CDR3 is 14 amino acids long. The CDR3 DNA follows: TGTGCCAGCAGCGGGACAGGGGCGTCCCCTGAAGCTTTCTTT. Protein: CASSGTGASPEAFF.

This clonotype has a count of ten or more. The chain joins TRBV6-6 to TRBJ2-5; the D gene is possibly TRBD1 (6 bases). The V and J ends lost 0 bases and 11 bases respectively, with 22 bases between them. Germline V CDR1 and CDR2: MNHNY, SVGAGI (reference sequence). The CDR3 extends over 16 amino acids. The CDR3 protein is CASSYSGSQGLSEQYF. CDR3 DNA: TGTGCCAGCAGTTACTCAGGTTCACAGGGCCTCTCAGAGCAGTACTTC.

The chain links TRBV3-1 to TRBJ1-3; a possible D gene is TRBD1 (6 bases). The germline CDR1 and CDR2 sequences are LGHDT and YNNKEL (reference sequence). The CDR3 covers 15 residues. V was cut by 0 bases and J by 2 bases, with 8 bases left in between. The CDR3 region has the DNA TGTGCCAGCAGCCAAGATCACAGGGCTGGAAACACCATATATTTT. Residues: CASSQDHRAGNTIYF.

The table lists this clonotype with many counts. The CDR3: CASSQDLSTAETQYF. CDR3 sequence (DNA): TGCGCCAGCAGCCAAGATCTAAGCACCGCAGAGACCCAGTACTTC. The genes are TRBV4-3 and TRBJ2-5; D is ambiguous. The CDR3 runs to 15 residues. Trimming left V 0 bases short and J 4 bases short, with 12 bases between. Germline CDR1 reads LGHNA; CDR2 reads YSLEER.

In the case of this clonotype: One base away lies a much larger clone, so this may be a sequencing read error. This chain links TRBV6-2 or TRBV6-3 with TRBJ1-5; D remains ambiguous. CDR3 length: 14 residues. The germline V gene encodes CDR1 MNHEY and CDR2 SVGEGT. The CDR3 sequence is CASRYYQIGQPQHF. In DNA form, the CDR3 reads TGTGCCAGCAGGTACTACCAGATTGGTCAGCCCCAGCATTTT.

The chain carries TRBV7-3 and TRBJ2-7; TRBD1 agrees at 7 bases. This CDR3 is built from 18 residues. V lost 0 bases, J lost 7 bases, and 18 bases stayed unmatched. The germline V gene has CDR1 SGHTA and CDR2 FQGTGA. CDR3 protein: CASSLTRQGRENGNEQYF. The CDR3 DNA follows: TGTGCCAGCAGCTTAACGAGACAGGGAAGAGAGAATGGCAATGAGCAGTACTTC.

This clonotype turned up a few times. In DNA form, the CDR3 reads TGTGCCACCAGTGGGGCAGGGGGGAGCTCCTACAATGAGCAGTACTTC. Protein product: CATSGAGGSSYNEQYF. This chain joins TRBV24-1 and TRBJ2-4, with D possibly TRBD1 on 7 matching bases. This CDR3 region has 16 residues. Germline-derived CDR1 and CDR2 are KGHDR and SFDVKD. Trimming left V 5 bases short and J 13 bases short, with 26 bases between.